This section outlines one TCR beta chain sequence together with its context. No antigen is known for it. The data stem from a study of cytomegalovirus exposure and HLA in healthy donors. The study's findings and limits: Both high specificity and high sensitivity reportedly marked the classifier's diagnosis of cytomegalovirus status.

It was with 60 Vbeta and 13 Jbeta primers that the PCR ran. Original methodology: Later, 80 million or so unique TCR beta chains were counted in an analysis, and some 9.9 million of them were shared. Measured with immunoSEQ multiplex PCR; TCRdb has only the in-frame clones, and not every one. V, J and clone size reflect that table, while D and trimming were determined from the DNA. The data show 30,000 to 45,000 clones, more than 80% seen once. V shed 3 bases and J shed 0 bases, with 6 bases lying between them. From germline, CDR1 is SGHTA and CDR2 FQGNSA. The CDR3 sequence is 13 residues long. The chain employs TRBV7-2 and TRBJ2-7; D gene ambiguous. Sequenced material: PBMCs. The receptor's source is a woman between 35 and 50 years old in good health and CMV-seropositive. The CDR3 coding sequence is TGTGCCAGCAGCTTGGCGGCCTCCTACGAGCAGTACTTC. This sequence encodes CASSLAASYEQYF.